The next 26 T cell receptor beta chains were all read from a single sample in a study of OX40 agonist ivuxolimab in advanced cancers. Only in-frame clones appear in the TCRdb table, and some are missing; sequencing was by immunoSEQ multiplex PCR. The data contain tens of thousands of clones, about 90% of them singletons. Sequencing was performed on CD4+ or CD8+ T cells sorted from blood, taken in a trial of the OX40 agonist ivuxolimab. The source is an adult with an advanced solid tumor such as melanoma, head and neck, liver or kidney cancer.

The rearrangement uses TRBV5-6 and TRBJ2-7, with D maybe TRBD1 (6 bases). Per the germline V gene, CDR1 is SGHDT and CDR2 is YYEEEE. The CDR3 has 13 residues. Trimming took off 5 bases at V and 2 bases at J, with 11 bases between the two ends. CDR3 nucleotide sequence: TGTGCCAGCAGTGGACAGAATACCTACGAGCAGTACTTC. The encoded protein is CASSGQNTYEQYF.

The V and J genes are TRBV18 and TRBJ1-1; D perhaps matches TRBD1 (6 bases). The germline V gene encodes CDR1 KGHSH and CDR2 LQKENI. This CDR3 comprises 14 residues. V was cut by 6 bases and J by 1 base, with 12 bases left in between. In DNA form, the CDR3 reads TGTGCCAGCTCCGCCGGGACACAGAACACTGAAGCTTTCTTT. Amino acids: CASSAGTQNTEAFF.

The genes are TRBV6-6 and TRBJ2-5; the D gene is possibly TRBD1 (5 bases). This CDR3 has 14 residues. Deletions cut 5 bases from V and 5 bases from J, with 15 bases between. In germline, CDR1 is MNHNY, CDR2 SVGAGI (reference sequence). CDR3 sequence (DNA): TGTGCCAGCAGTATGGACACTTTGGGGGAGACCCAGTACTTC. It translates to CASSMDTLGETQYF.

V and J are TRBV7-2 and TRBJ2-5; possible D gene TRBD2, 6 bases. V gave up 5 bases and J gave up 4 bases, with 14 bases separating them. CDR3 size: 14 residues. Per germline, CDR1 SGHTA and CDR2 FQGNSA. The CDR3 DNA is TGTGCCAGCAGCCCACGGGAGAGGGGAGAGACCCAGTACTTC. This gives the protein CASSPRERGETQYF.

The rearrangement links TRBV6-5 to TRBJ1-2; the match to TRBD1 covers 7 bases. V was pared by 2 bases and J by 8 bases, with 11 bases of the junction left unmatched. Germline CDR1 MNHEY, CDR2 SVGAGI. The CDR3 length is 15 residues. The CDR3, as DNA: TGTGCCAGCAGTTACCGCAGGCAGGGGGGACAAGGCTACACCTTC. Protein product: CASSYRRQGGQGYTF.

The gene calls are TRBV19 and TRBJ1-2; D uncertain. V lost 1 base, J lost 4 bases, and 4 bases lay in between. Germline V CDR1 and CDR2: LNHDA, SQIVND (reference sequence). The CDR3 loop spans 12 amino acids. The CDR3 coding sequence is TGTGCCAGTAGTATAGGCCCCTATGGCTACACCTTC. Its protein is CASSIGPYGYTF. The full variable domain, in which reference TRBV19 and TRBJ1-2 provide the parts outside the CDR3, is DGGITQSPKYLFRKEGQNVTLSCEQNLNHDAMYWYRQDPGQGLRLIYYSQIVNDFQKGDIAEGYSVSREKKESFPLTVTSAQKNPTAFYLCASSIGPYGYTFGSGTRLTVV.

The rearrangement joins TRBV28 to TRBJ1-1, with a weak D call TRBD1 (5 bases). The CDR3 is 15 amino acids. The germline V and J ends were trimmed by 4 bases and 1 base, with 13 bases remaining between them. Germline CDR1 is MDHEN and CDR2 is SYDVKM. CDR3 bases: TGTGCCAGCAGTTCCTCAGGGCCCACGAACACTGAAGCTTTCTTT. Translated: CASSSSGPTNTEAFF.

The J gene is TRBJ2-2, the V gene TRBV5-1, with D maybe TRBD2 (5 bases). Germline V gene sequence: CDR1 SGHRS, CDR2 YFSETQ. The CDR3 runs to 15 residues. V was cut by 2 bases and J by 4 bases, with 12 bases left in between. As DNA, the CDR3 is TGCGCCAGCAGCTTTGCCGGAGAGGGCACCGGGGAGCTGTTTTTT. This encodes CASSFAGEGTGELFF.

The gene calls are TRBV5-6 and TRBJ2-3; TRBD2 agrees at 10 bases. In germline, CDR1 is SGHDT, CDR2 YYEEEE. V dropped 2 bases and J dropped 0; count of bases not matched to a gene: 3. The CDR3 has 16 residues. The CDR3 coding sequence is TGTGCCAGCAGCTTTCTAGCGGGAGCGAGCACAGATACGCAGTATTTT. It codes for CASSFLAGASTDTQYF.

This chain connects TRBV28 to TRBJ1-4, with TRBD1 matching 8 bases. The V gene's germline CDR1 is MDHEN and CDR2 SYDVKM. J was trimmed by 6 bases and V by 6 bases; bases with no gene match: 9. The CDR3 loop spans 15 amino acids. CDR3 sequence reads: CASRTPGQVYEKLFF. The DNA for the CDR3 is TGTGCCAGCAGGACTCCGGGACAGGTTTATGAAAAACTGTTTTTT.

The CDR3 region has the DNA TGTGCCAGCAGTGGAGAGACAGGGGCTGGTGGCTACACCTTC. This encodes CASSGETGAGGYTF. The V call is TRBV6-1, the J call TRBJ1-2; 8 nucleotides agree with TRBD1. This CDR3 has 14 residues. Germline loops: CDR1 MNHNS, CDR2 SASEGT. The V and J ends lost 4 bases and 7 bases, in that order; junction bases with no gene match: 8.

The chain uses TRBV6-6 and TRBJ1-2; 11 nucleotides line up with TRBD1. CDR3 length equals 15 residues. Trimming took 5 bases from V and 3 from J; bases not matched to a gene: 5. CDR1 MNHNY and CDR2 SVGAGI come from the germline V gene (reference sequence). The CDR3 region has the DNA TGTGCCAGCAGTAAAGGGACAGGGGGATACTATGGCTACACCTTC. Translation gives CASSKGTGGYYGYTF.

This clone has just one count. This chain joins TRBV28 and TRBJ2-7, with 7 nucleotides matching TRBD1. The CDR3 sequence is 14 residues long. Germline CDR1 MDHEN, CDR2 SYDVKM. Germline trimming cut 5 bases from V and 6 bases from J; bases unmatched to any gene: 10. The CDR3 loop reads CASSAMGYRGEQYF. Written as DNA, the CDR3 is TGTGCCAGCAGTGCCATGGGATACAGGGGCGAGCAGTACTTC.

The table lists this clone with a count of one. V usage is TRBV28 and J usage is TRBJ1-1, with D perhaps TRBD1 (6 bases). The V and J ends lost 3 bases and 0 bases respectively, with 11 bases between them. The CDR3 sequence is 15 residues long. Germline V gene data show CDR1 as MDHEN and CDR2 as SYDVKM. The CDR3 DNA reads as TGTGCCAGCAGTTTTCAGGGGCTCATGAACACTGAAGCTTTCTTT. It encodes CASSFQGLMNTEAFF.

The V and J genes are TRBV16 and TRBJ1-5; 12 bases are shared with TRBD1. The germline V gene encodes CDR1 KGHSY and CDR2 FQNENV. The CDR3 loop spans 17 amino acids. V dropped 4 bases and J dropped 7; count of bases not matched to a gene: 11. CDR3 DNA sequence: TGTGCCAGCAGCCTCGTTGATTTTGGGACAGGGGGCCAGCCCCAGCATTTT. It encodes CASSLVDFGTGGQPQHF.

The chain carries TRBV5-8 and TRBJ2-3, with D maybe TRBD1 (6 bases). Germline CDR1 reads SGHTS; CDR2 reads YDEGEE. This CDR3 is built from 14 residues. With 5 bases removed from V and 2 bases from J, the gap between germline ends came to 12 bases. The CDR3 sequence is CASRNRALTDTQYF. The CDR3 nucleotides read TGTGCCAGCAGAAACAGGGCCCTCACAGATACGCAGTATTTT.

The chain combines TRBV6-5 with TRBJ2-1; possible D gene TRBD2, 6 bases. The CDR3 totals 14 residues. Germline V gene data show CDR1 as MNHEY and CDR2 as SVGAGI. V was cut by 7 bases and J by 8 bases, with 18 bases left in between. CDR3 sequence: CASKSSGTSYEQFF. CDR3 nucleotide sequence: TGTGCCAGCAAATCTTCCGGGACTTCATATGAGCAGTTCTTC.

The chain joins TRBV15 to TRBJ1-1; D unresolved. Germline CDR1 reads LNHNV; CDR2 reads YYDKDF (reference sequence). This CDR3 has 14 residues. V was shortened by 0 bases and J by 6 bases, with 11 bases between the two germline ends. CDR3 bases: TGTGCCACCAGCAGAGATCGGCCAGACCCTGAAGCTTTCTTT. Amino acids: CATSRDRPDPEAFF.

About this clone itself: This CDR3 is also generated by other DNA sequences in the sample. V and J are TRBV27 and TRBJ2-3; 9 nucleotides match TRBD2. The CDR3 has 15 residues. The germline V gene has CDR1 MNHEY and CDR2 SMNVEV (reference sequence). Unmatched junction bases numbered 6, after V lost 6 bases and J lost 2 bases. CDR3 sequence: CASRGLAGDTDTQYF. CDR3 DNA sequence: TGTGCCAGCAGAGGTTTAGCGGGAGACACAGATACGCAGTATTTT.

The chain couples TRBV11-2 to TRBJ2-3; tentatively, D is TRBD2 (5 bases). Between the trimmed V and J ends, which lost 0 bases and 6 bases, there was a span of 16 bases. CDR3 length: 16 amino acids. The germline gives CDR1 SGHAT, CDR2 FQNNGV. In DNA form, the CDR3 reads TGTGCCAGCAGCTTAGATCGGACTGGCCGATGGGATACGCAGTATTTT. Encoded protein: CASSLDRTGRWDTQYF.

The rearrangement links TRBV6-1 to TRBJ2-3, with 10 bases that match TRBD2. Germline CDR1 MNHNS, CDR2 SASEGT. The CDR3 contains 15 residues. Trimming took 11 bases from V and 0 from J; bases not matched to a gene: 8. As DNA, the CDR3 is TGTGCCGGAAGACTAGCGGGTGCTAGCACAGATACGCAGTATTTT. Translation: CAGRLAGASTDTQYF.

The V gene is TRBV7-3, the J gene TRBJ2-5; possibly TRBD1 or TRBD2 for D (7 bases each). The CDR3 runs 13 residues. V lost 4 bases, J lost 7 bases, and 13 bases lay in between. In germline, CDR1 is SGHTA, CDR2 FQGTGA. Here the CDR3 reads CASSSDREGTQYF. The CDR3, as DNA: TGTGCCAGCAGCTCCGACAGGGAGGGGACCCAGTACTTC.

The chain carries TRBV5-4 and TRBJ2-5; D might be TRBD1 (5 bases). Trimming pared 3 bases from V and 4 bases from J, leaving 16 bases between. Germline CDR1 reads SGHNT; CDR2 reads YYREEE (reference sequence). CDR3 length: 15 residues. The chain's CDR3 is CASSSMVGAGETQYF. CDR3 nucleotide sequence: TGTGCCAGCAGCTCCATGGTTGGGGCCGGAGAGACCCAGTACTTC.

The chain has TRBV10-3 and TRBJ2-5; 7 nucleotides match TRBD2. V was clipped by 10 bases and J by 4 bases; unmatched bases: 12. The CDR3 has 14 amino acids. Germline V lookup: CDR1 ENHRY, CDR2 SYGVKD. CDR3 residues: CATREGRAGETQYF. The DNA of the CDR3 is TGTGCCACTAGGGAGGGCAGGGCAGGAGAGACCCAGTACTTC.

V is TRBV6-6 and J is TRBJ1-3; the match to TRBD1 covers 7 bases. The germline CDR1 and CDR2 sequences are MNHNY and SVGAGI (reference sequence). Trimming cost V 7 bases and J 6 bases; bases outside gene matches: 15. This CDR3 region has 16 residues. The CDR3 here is CASTKRGLQVENTIYF. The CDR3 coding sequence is TGTGCCAGCACCAAAAGGGGGCTGCAAGTCGAAAACACCATATATTTT.

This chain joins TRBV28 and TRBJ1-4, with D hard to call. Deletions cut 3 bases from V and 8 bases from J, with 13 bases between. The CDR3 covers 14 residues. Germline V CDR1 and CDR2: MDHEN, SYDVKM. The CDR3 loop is CASSFGRTEEKLFF. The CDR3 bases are TGTGCCAGCAGTTTTGGACGGACGGAAGAAAAACTGTTTTTT.